These 20 T cell receptor beta chains came from one sample sequenced in a study of radiotherapy plus CTLA-4 blockade in lung cancer. Generated by immunoSEQ multiplex PCR, the TCRdb table keeps only in-frame clones and is missing some. The sample has tens of thousands of clones, about 80% seen once. The specimen was peripheral blood, collected from a patient treated with radiotherapy plus ipilimumab. Every receptor here comes from a human donor with non-small cell lung cancer that progressed on radiotherapy plus ipilimumab.

This clone has only a few counts. This chain links TRBV4-1 with TRBJ1-2; D gene ambiguous. The V gene's germline CDR1 is MGHRA and CDR2 YSYEKL. V shed 0 bases and J shed 1 base, with 9 bases lying between them. The length of the CDR3 is 15 residues. The CDR3 loop reads CASSQDENSNYGYTF. CDR3 sequence (DNA): TGCGCCAGCAGCCAAGATGAGAACAGTAACTATGGCTACACCTTC.

V gene TRBV4-2 combines with J gene TRBJ1-1, with D perhaps matching TRBD1 (5 bases). The CDR3 is 15 residues long. From germline, CDR1 is LGHNA and CDR2 YNFKEQ. The ends were cut back, 7 bases at V and 7 bases at J, with 22 bases in the middle. The CDR3 reads CASTSGGGSLDEAFF. Here the CDR3 DNA reads TGTGCCAGCACCAGCGGGGGGGGGAGCCTAGATGAAGCTTTCTTT.

As concerns this clone: Other DNA variants within this sample encode the same CDR3. The chain joins TRBV6-1 to TRBJ1-6; D ambiguous. The CDR3 sequence is 13 residues long. With 8 bases removed from V and 10 bases from J, the gap between germline ends came to 15 bases. From germline, CDR1 is MNHNS and CDR2 SASEGT. The DNA of the CDR3 is TGTGCCAGCTCGATCCCCCCGGGCTCACCCCTCCACTTT. It translates to CASSIPPGSPLHF.

A few counts support this clone. This chain joins TRBV7-2 and TRBJ1-1; the D is unclear. Germline V gives CDR1 SGHTA, CDR2 FQGNSA. The CDR3 covers 13 residues. V lost 4 bases and J 7 bases, leaving 13 bases between the germline ends. The CDR3 region has the DNA TGTGCCAGCAGCTCCTACCCATCGAATGAAGCTTTCTTT. Translation gives CASSSYPSNEAFF. Based on the CDR3 plus reference TRBV7-2 and TRBJ1-1, the full variable domain is GAGVSQSPSNKVTEKGKDVELRCDPISGHTALYWYRQSLGQGLEFLIYFQGNSAPDKSGLPSDRFSAERTGGSVSTLTIQRTQQEDSAVYLCASSSYPSNEAFFGQGTRLTVV.

The V call is TRBV7-6, the J call TRBJ1-6; D is possibly TRBD1 (5 bases). This CDR3 comprises 15 residues. Germline V gives CDR1 SGHVS, CDR2 FNYEAQ. The V gene lost 5 bases and the J gene lost 0 bases, with 8 bases spanning the gap. The CDR3 is CASSEGASYNSPLHF. DNA for the CDR3: TGTGCCAGCAGCGAAGGGGCCTCCTATAATTCACCCCTCCACTTT.

The chain has TRBV29-1 and TRBJ1-2; D remains ambiguous. V lost 5 bases and J lost 2, with 6 bases in between. This CDR3 spans 11 amino acids. Germline-derived CDR1 and CDR2 are SQVTM and ANQGSEA. The CDR3 loop is CSVMTNYGYTF. CDR3 DNA: TGCAGCGTTATGACCAACTATGGCTACACCTTC.

The chain couples TRBV11-3 to TRBJ1-1; no clear D. The CDR3 runs to 14 residues. The V end was cut by 1 base, the J end by 1 base, with 7 bases between. CDR1 and CDR2 (germline): SGHNT, YENEEA. CDR3 amino acids: CASSLGAWNTEAFF. The CDR3, as DNA: TGTGCCAGCAGCTTAGGGGCGTGGAACACTGAAGCTTTCTTT.

The chain has TRBV28 and TRBJ1-2; 8 bases are shared with TRBD1. Germline CDR1 is MDHEN and CDR2 is SYDVKM. With 6 bases clipped from V and 3 bases from J, the junction kept 9 bases outside the gene matches. The CDR3 has 15 residues. CDR3 sequence (DNA): TGTGCCAGCAGCCCCCCGAGACAGGGGTACTATGGCTACACCTTC. This gives the protein CASSPPRQGYYGYTF.

The rearrangement joins TRBV7-3 to TRBJ1-6; weak D call: TRBD1 (6 bases). This CDR3 spans 19 amino acids. V was pared by 1 base and J by 2 bases, with 18 bases between. Germline V gene sequence: CDR1 SGHTA, CDR2 FQGTGA. For the CDR3, the DNA is TGTGCCAGCAGCTTAAGATCCGGGACAACCGGCACCTATAATTCACCCCTCCACTTT. It translates to CASSLRSGTTGTYNSPLHF. The full variable domain, rest sourced from reference TRBV7-3 and TRBJ1-6, is GAGVSQTPSNKVTEKGKYVELRCDPISGHTALYWYRQSLGQGPEFLIYFQGTGAADDSGLPNDRFFAVRPEGSVSTLKIQRTERGDSAVYLCASSLRSGTTGTYNSPLHFGNGTRLTVT.

This chain connects TRBV19 to TRBJ2-5; D call uncertain. This CDR3 has 12 amino acids. V was pared by 4 bases and J by 3 bases, with 6 bases between. Germline-derived CDR1 and CDR2 are LNHDA and SQIVND (reference sequence). The CDR3 coding sequence is TGTGCCAGTAGTACCCACAAAGAGACCCAGTACTTC. It is translated as CASSTHKETQYF. Full variable domain (remainder filled in from reference TRBV19 and TRBJ2-5): DGGITQSPKYLFRKEGQNVTLSCEQNLNHDAMYWYRQDPGQGLRLIYYSQIVNDFQKGDIAEGYSVSREKKESFPLTVTSAQKNPTAFYLCASSTHKETQYFGPGTRLLVL.

In its sample, this clone was seen once. The V call is TRBV4-1, the J call TRBJ1-1; D remains ambiguous. With 4 bases removed from V and 1 base from J, the gap between germline ends came to 10 bases. The length of the CDR3 is 14 residues. Germline V gene sequence: CDR1 MGHRA, CDR2 YSYEKL. The CDR3 here is CASSPLRENTEAFF. CDR3 bases: TGCGCCAGCAGCCCCTTAAGGGAGAACACTGAAGCTTTCTTT.

This clone was seen just once. The chain couples TRBV5-5 to TRBJ1-5; D ambiguous. The CDR3 loop spans 14 amino acids. Per the germline V gene, CDR1 is SGHKS and CDR2 is YYEKEE (reference sequence). Trimming removed 1 base from V and 5 bases from J, with 10 bases in between. The CDR3 loop is CASSLLGSDQPQHF. The CDR3 nucleotides are TGTGCCAGCAGCTTGCTGGGGTCCGATCAGCCCCAGCATTTT.

This clone was seen a handful of times. V is TRBV15 and J is TRBJ1-1; D gene ambiguous. The germline CDR1 and CDR2 sequences are LNHNV and YYDKDF (reference sequence). Trimming removed 0 bases from V and 0 bases from J, with 11 bases in between. This CDR3 is 16 amino acids long. CDR3 sequence: CATSRDRSRVNTEAFF. The CDR3 DNA sequence: TGTGCCACCAGCAGAGATCGGAGTAGGGTGAACACTGAAGCTTTCTTT.

The chain recombines TRBV4-3 with TRBJ1-6; D gene ambiguous. This CDR3 has 13 residues. The germline gives CDR1 LGHNA, CDR2 YSLEER. V was shortened by 0 bases and J by 9 bases, with 6 bases between the two germline ends. The CDR3 protein is CASSQEAFSPLHF. The CDR3 DNA reads as TGCGCCAGCAGCCAAGAGGCGTTTTCACCCCTCCACTTT.

V is TRBV19 and J is TRBJ1-5; D unresolved. Germline lookup yields CDR1 LNHDA and CDR2 SQIVND (reference sequence). With 6 bases removed from V and 1 base from J, the gap between germline ends came to 16 bases. The CDR3 runs 16 residues. This CDR3 is CASRSREEKSNQPQHF. CDR3 coding DNA: TGTGCCAGTAGAAGCCGGGAGGAAAAAAGCAATCAGCCCCAGCATTTT.

J is TRBJ1-4 and V is TRBV6-5; D might be TRBD1 (6 bases). Looked up from germline, CDR1 is MNHEY and CDR2 is SVGAGI. Between the trimmed V and J ends, which lost 8 bases and 8 bases, there was a span of 18 bases. CDR3 length: 14 residues. The CDR3 reads CASGGRGRGEKLFF. The CDR3 DNA follows: TGTGCCAGCGGGGGGAGGGGGAGAGGGGAAAAACTGTTTTTT.

V and J are TRBV15 and TRBJ1-1; no firm D call. Germline CDR1 LNHNV, CDR2 YYDKDF (reference sequence). Trimming pared 0 bases from V and 7 bases from J, leaving 6 bases between. The CDR3 has 12 amino acids. The CDR3 reads CATSRDDVEAFF. The CDR3 DNA is TGTGCCACCAGCAGAGATGACGTTGAAGCTTTCTTT. The whole variable domain, remainder taken from reference TRBV15 and TRBJ1-1, is DAMVIQNPRYQVTQFGKPVTLSCSQTLNHNVMYWYQQKSSQAPKLLFHYYDKDFNNEADTPDNFQSRRPNTSFCFLDIRSPGLGDTAMYLCATSRDDVEAFFGQGTRLTVV.

Here the CDR3 DNA reads TGTGCCACCAGCCCTAAGACGACCTACCAAGAGACCCAGTACTTC. Translation: CATSPKTTYQETQYF. V usage is TRBV15 and J usage is TRBJ2-5; no clear D gene. This CDR3 spans 15 amino acids. The germline V gene has CDR1 LNHNV and CDR2 YYDKDF (reference sequence). Trimming pared 5 bases from V and 0 bases from J, leaving 13 bases between.

The rearrangement joins TRBV19 to TRBJ2-7, with TRBD1 as a possible D gene (6 bases). Germline V gives CDR1 LNHDA, CDR2 SQIVND (reference sequence). Trimming cost V 0 bases and J 5 bases, with 17 bases left between them. The CDR3 extends over 16 amino acids. The CDR3 DNA reads as TGTGCCAGTAGTATAGATGGACAGCCTCGAGGGAACGAGCAGTACTTC. It is translated as CASSIDGQPRGNEQYF.

The chain couples TRBV11-1 to TRBJ2-5; D perhaps matches TRBD2 (5 bases). V lost 0 bases and J lost 2, with 10 bases in between. The length of the CDR3 is 15 residues. Germline V gene lookup returns CDR1 SGHAT and CDR2 FQDESV (reference sequence). In DNA form, the CDR3 reads TGTGCCAGCAGCTTAGCGGCTGAGCGGCAAGAGACCCAGTACTTC. Its translation is CASSLAAERQETQYF. The variable domain in full, completed from reference TRBV11-1 and TRBJ2-5, reads EAEVAQSPRYKITEKSQAVAFWCDPISGHATLYWYRQILGQGPELLVQFQDESVVDDSQLPKDRFSAERLKGVDSTLKIQPAELGDSAMYLCASSLAAERQETQYFGPGTRLLVL.